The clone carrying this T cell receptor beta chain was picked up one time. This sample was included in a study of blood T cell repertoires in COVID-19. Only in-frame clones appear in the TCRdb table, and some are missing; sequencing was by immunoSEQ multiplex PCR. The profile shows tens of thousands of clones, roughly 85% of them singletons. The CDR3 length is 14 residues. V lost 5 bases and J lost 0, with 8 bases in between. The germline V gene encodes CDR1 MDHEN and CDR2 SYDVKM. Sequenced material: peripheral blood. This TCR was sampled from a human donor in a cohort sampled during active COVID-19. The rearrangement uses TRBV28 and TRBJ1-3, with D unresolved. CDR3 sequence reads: CASSPLSSGNTIYF. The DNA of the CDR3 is TGTGCCAGCAGTCCGTTGAGCTCTGGAAACACCATATATTTT. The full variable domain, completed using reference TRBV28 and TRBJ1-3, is DVKVTQSSRYLVKRTGEKVFLECVQDMDHENMFWYRQDPGLGLRLIYFSYDVKMKEKGDIPEGYSVSREKKERFSLILESASTNQTSMYLCASSPLSSGNTIYFGEGSWLTVV.